Shown below are 17 T cell receptor beta chains from a single sample sequenced in a study of identifying expanded T cells in peripheral blood. Repertoires were generated with immunoSEQ multiplex PCR, while TCRdb's copy carries only in-frame clones and drops some. The sample includes tens of thousands of clones, 70% to 85% seen only once; the top ten take around 13%. Material: blood. The receptors were gathered from a person aged 18-69 years in good health.

This clone was detected only once. The V and J genes are TRBV29-1 and TRBJ1-2, with 7 bases aligning to TRBD1. The CDR3 is 14 residues long. Germline assignment: CDR1 SQVTM and CDR2 ANQGSEA. V dropped 6 bases and J dropped 0; count of bases not matched to a gene: 7. The CDR3 nucleotides are TGCAGCGTAGACGACAGGGCCACTAACTATGGCTACACCTTC. Protein: CSVDDRATNYGYTF.

This clone has a single count. The chain combines TRBV5-4 with TRBJ1-6; D is unresolved. CDR1 and CDR2 (germline): SGHNT, YYREEE (reference sequence). CDR3 length: 15 amino acids. The V end was cut by 4 bases, the J end by 5 bases, with 13 bases between. The CDR3: CASSRSGPNNSPLHF. The CDR3 coding sequence is TGTGCCAGCAGCAGGAGTGGACCCAATAATTCACCCCTCCACTTT.

The J gene is TRBJ2-1, the V gene TRBV7-2, with 8 nucleotides matching TRBD2. From germline, CDR1 is SGHTA and CDR2 FQGNSA. There are 15 residues in the CDR3. V trimming: 2 bases; J trimming: 8 bases; junction bases outside the gene matches: 8. CDR3 nucleotides: TGTGCCAGCAGCTTAAGGACTAGCCTGCGGGATGAGCAGTTCTTC. Its translation: CASSLRTSLRDEQFF.

The chain's CDR3 is CASRDRGTEAFF. Here the CDR3 DNA reads TGTGCAAGTCGGGACAGGGGCACTGAAGCTTTCTTT. V usage is TRBV12-2 and J usage is TRBJ1-1; TRBD1 is the table's D call, not checked against the DNA. TRBV12-2 is a pseudogene locus. The CDR3 loop spans 12 amino acids.

Remarks on this clone: Germline and junction disagree at one end, which may indicate a read error. The chain joins TRBV5-1 to TRBJ1-1, with a weak D call TRBD1 (5 bases). This CDR3 has 13 residues. CDR1 SGHRS and CDR2 YFSETQ come from the germline V gene. The CDR3 region is CVSREQTNTEAFF. CDR3 coding DNA: TGCGTCAGCAGGGAACAGACCAACACTGAAGCTTTCTTT. Variable domain in full (rest from reference TRBV5-1 and TRBJ1-1): KAGVTQTPRYLIKTRGQQVTLSCSPISGHRSVSWYQQTPGQGLQFLFEYFSETQRNKGNFPGRFSGRQFSNSRSEMNVSTLELGDSALYLCVSREQTNTEAFFGQGTRLTVV.

The chain has TRBV18 and TRBJ2-5, with TRBD1 as a possible D gene (5 bases). This CDR3 is built from 14 residues. Germline values: CDR1 KGHSH, CDR2 LQKENI. The V gene lost 1 base and the J gene lost 2 bases, with 8 bases spanning the gap. CDR3 residues: CASSPLQGQETQYF. Here the CDR3 DNA reads TGTGCCAGCTCACCACTGCAGGGTCAAGAGACCCAGTACTTC.

The chain carries TRBV9 and TRBJ1-1; D may be TRBD1 (5 bases). Germline V gives CDR1 SGDLS, CDR2 YYNGEE. Trimming took off 1 base at V and 1 base at J, with 8 bases between the two ends. There are 14 residues in the CDR3. The CDR3 sequence: CASSVQGGNTEAFF. The CDR3 region has the DNA TGTGCCAGCAGCGTACAGGGAGGGAACACTGAAGCTTTCTTT.

This rearrangement joins TRBV6-6 to TRBJ2-5, with 7 bases aligning to TRBD1. Germline CDR1 reads MNHNY; CDR2 reads SVGAGI (reference sequence). Germline trimming cut 3 bases from V and 5 bases from J; bases unmatched to any gene: 9. The CDR3 loop spans 15 amino acids. The CDR3 region is CASSYGQASSETQYF. The CDR3, as DNA: TGTGCCAGCAGTTATGGACAGGCGAGCAGCGAGACCCAGTACTTC.

The genes are TRBV4-2 and TRBJ2-4; D might be TRBD1 (6 bases). Germline values: CDR1 LGHNA, CDR2 YNFKEQ. Trimming left V 1 base short and J 8 bases short, with 15 bases between. The CDR3 loop spans 15 amino acids. CDR3 residues: CASSQGSVGADIQYF. The CDR3 DNA reads TGTGCCAGCAGCCAAGGTAGCGTGGGGGCGGACATTCAGTACTTC.

This clone was seen only a few times. This rearrangement joins TRBV7-6 to TRBJ2-7; D is unresolved. The CDR3 runs to 13 residues. Germline loops: CDR1 SGHVS, CDR2 FNYEAQ. Deletions cut 6 bases from V and 4 bases from J, with 13 bases between. The CDR3 is CASSSRLGYEQYF. For the CDR3, the DNA is TGTGCCAGCAGTTCCCGCTTGGGGTACGAGCAGTACTTC.

The rearrangement uses TRBV18 and TRBJ1-5; 9 positions match TRBD1. V shed 6 bases, J shed 7 bases, and the junction held 16 bases outside the gene matches. Germline CDR1 KGHSH, CDR2 LQKENI. The CDR3 loop spans 17 amino acids. CDR3 amino acids: CASSPSLTGGVDQPQHF. In DNA, the CDR3 is TGTGCCAGCTCCCCCTCCCTCACAGGGGGCGTTGACCAGCCCCAGCATTTT.

The rearrangement links TRBV21-1 to TRBJ2-1; TRBD1 is the table's D call, not checked against the DNA. TRBV21-1 is classified as a pseudogene. There are 18 residues in the CDR3. The CDR3 sequence: CASSKSSTGTGGYNEQFF. CDR3 nucleotides: TGTGCCAGCAGCAAATCCTCAACCGGGACAGGGGGTTACAATGAGCAGTTCTTC.

The CDR3 region has the DNA TGTGCCAGCAGCTATAGCGGGGGGGGAGAGACCCAGTACTTC. Amino acids: CASSYSGGGETQYF. The J gene is TRBJ2-5, the V gene TRBV7-7, with TRBD2 identical over 11 bases. Germline loops: CDR1 SSHAT, CDR2 FNYEAQ (reference sequence). V was pared by 4 bases and J by 4 bases, with 2 bases of the junction left unmatched. CDR3 length equals 14 residues.

The V call is TRBV6-5, the J call TRBJ1-5; D not certain. Germline V lookup: CDR1 MNHEY, CDR2 SVGAGI. CDR3 size: 16 residues. V dropped 0 bases and J dropped 0 bases, with 9 bases sitting between them. In nucleotides, the CDR3 is TGTGCCAGCAGTTACTCCCGGCCACATAGCAATCAGCCCCAGCATTTT. Translated: CASSYSRPHSNQPQHF.

V gene TRBV5-4 combines with J gene TRBJ1-1; TRBD1 is a possible D gene (5 bases). CDR1 and CDR2 from the germline V gene are SGHNT and YYREEE (reference sequence). The CDR3 covers 14 residues. Between the trimmed V and J ends, which lost 0 bases and 7 bases, there was a span of 13 bases. The CDR3 DNA sequence: TGTGCCAGCAGCTTGGGGGGGACGGGTGGTGAAGCTTTCTTT. Its translation: CASSLGGTGGEAFF.

The chain joins TRBV11-3 to TRBJ2-3; D remains unclear. V was pared by 0 bases and J by 2 bases, with 6 bases between. Germline V gene data show CDR1 as SGHNT and CDR2 as YENEEA. This CDR3 contains 14 residues. The CDR3 sequence: CASSLDAPTDTQYF. The CDR3, as DNA: TGTGCCAGCAGCTTAGACGCACCCACAGATACGCAGTATTTT.

This clone was seen a single time. The rearrangement joins TRBV5-6 to TRBJ2-1; D might be TRBD2 (5 bases). This CDR3 has 14 amino acids. The V end was cut by 0 bases, the J end by 3 bases, with 7 bases between. The germline V gene has CDR1 SGHDT and CDR2 YYEEEE. CDR3: CASSLGTDYNEQFF. CDR3 nucleotide sequence: TGTGCCAGCAGCTTGGGGACTGACTACAATGAGCAGTTCTTC.